This T cell receptor (beta chain) was documented in a study of blood T cell repertoires in COVID-19. As for the study in general: Samples taken during acute and convalescent COVID-19 were collected in the United States, Italy and Spain.

The protocol was immunoSEQ multiplex PCR, while the TCRdb copy is restricted to in-frame clones and leaves out a portion. The sample includes about 190,000 clones, about 86% seen only once; the top ten take under 30%. The V gene's germline CDR1 is SGHTA and CDR2 FQGNSA. There are 14 residues in the CDR3. With 1 base removed from V and 4 bases from J, the gap between germline ends came to 7 bases. This clone was counted between two and nine times. Other DNA sequences from this sample encode an identical CDR3 as well. Cohorts were based on clinical histories the participants reported. The V gene is TRBV7-2, the J gene TRBJ1-4; perhaps TRBD1 as D (6 bases). The specimen was PBMCs or T cells enriched from blood (not recorded which). The clonotype originates from a woman between 35 and 50 years old in a cohort exposed to, infected with or recovered from COVID-19 (not recorded which). CDR3 DNA: TGTGCCAGCAGCTTAGGAGGGGGTAATGAAAAACTGTTTTTT. Translated: CASSLGGGNEKLFF.